Included here is one T cell receptor (beta chain) sequence, with context. This receptor's antigen is unknown. The input lacks base qualities; no much larger clone sits a single base away. The data were obtained in a study of CD8 T cells in Susac syndrome (dated by TCRdb to the late 2010s). Study-wide context: The study used repertoire sequencing to test whether antigen drove CD8+ T cell activation and differentiation in Susac syndrome. The study compared CD8+ T cell repertoire clonality among 11 to 12 healthy donors, approximately 14 Susac syndrome patients and some 16 multiple sclerosis patients. The paper's findings and limits, for the study overall: The number of individuals in the TCR sequencing and HLA analysis was recognized as being relatively small.

The junction shows trimming of 6 bases on V and 6 bases on J, plus 15 bases between the germline ends. CDR3 length: 13 amino acids, cysteine to phenylalanine. CDR3 DNA only is kept here, 39 bases in frame from base 1. Reading the germline V gene gives CDR1 MDHEN and CDR2 SYDVKM. RNA was extracted using the RNeasy kit, and roughly 0.5 to 1 microgram was reverse transcribed with random hexamers. TCR beta CDR3 regions were amplified with the immunoSEQ multiplex PCR assay covering 54 Vbeta and 13 Jbeta segments. Bias from PCR amplification was corrected by using a synthetic template baseline for primer optimization and for computational correction. The original pipeline was this. Reads were annotated to V, D and J genes per IMGT and analyzed with immunoSEQ Analyzer, keeping only productive sequences. To calculate clonality, Shannon entropy was normalized by log2 of the number of productive unique sequences and then subtracted from one. Public and private clones were assessed among the 100 most prevalent clones of each patient and control. A clone was defined as Susac-specific if it was absent from the healthy and MS cohorts, from some 1,100 published viral clones and from other ImmuneACCESS disease sequences. TCRdb itself trimmed the public reads at Q25 with fastp, ran MiXCR and retained productive beta chains. One record per CDR3 amino acid sequence lists the most common genes and DNA. TCRdb's processing, not the study's, gives the V and J calls here. Across this sample there are under 200,000 distinct CDR3 sequences, with around 95% seen only once. The ten largest clonotypes hold less than 0.2% of the sample.

Peripheral blood CD8+ and CD4+ T cells from healthy donors, Susac syndrome patients and multiple sclerosis patients were profiled using high-throughput TCR beta sequencing. Treatment-naive patients with stable or active relapsing-remitting disease fulfilling revised McDonald criteria were used as multiple sclerosis controls. Bulk CD8+ and CD4+ T cells were purified by magnetic negative isolation, whereas CD8+ TEMRA cells were enriched by FACS. Blood was collected in EDTA tubes and processed within 24 hours, with PBMCs isolated through density gradient centrifugation. PBMCs intended for TCR sequencing were frozen in liquid nitrogen and were later thawed in a 37 degrees C water bath. The sorted or isolated CD4+, CD8+ and CD8+ TEMRA cells had a purity of 90% or higher.

The origin of this receptor is a human donor with multiple sclerosis. The chain couples TRBV28 to TRBJ2-7, and perhaps TRBD2 as D gene, on 5 matching bases. Source material: CD8+ T cells from PBMCs. The nucleotide sequence reads as follows: TGTGCCAGCAGAGTCCTAGCCCGGCTCGAGCAGTACTTC. Its amino acids are CASRVLARLEQYF.